This entry lists 9 T cell receptor beta chains sequenced from one sample in a study of cytomegalovirus exposure and HLA in healthy donors. This PCR relied on a set of 60 Vbeta primers and 13 Jbeta primers. Profiling relied on immunoSEQ multiplex PCR, and the TCRdb table lists in-frame clones only, not all of them. Among some 67,000 clones listed, about 79% were seen once. Specimen: PBMCs. The receptor source for this set is a man in his sixties in good health and CMV-seropositive.

The chain has TRBV7-8 and TRBJ2-1; 10 nucleotides match TRBD2. The J segment lost 7 bases and the V segment lost 4 bases, leaving 13 bases of the junction unmatched. CDR1 and CDR2 (germline): SGHVS, FQNEAQ. CDR3 size: 17 residues. The CDR3: CASSSNQGLANKNEQFF. CDR3 in DNA: TGTGCCAGCAGCTCAAACCAGGGACTAGCGAACAAGAATGAGCAGTTCTTC.

The chain carries TRBV6-1 and TRBJ2-1; D unresolved. Germline V CDR1 and CDR2: MNHNS, SASEGT. The CDR3 sequence is 15 residues long. V was cut by 7 bases and J by 0 bases, with 13 bases left in between. CDR3 in amino acids: CASIYHHSSYNEQFF. The CDR3 DNA sequence: TGTGCCAGCATCTATCACCATAGCTCCTACAATGAGCAGTTCTTC.

Notes on this clone: The junction differs from germline at one of its ends, possibly a read error. The chain links TRBV6-1 to TRBJ1-3; D uncertain. There are 14 residues in the CDR3. Germline assignment: CDR1 MNHNS and CDR2 SASEGT. CDR3: CASREGGLGNTIYF. CDR3 DNA: TGTGCCAGCAGGGAAGGAGGGCTTGGAAACACCATATATTTT.

CDR3 sequence (DNA): TGCAGCGTTGATCTAGCGGGAAAAAATGAGCAGTTCTTC. Translated, it gives CSVDLAGKNEQFF. V and J are TRBV29-1 and TRBJ2-1; TRBD2 aligns across 9 bases. Germline V lookup: CDR1 SQVTM, CDR2 ANQGSEA. This CDR3 has 13 amino acids. V dropped 3 bases and J dropped 7; count of bases not matched to a gene: 4.

This clone was counted a few times. The genes are TRBV29-1 and TRBJ2-7; tentatively, D is TRBD1 (6 bases). V dropped 7 bases and J dropped 2 bases, with 12 bases sitting between them. This CDR3 has 12 amino acids. CDR1 SQVTM and CDR2 ANQGSEA come from the germline V gene. CDR3 coding DNA: TGCAGCGCCAAGGACAGCCCCTACGAGCAGTACTTC. This codes for CSAKDSPYEQYF.

Here the CDR3 DNA reads TGTGCCAGCAGTGTGACAGGGATTGGGAACACTGAAGCTTTCTTT. As protein: CASSVTGIGNTEAFF. The rearrangement uses TRBV6-1 and TRBJ1-1; 7 bases align to TRBD1. Germline CDR1 is MNHNS and CDR2 is SASEGT. The junction had 6 bases not matched to a gene; V was cut back by 4 bases and J by 1 base. The CDR3 totals 15 residues.

The V and J genes are TRBV7-2 and TRBJ2-5, with a possible D match to TRBD1 (6 bases). The J call could be wrong; TRBJ2-7 is a better fit for the DNA end. CDR1 SGHTA and CDR2 FQGNSA come from the germline V gene. The CDR3 sequence is 13 residues long. This CDR3 reads CASSLRGGYEQYF. CDR3 DNA sequence: TGTGCCAGCAGCTTAAGAGGGGGCTACGAGCAGTACTTC.

The chain joins TRBV7-9 to TRBJ1-4; 7 bases align to TRBD1. The germline V gene encodes CDR1 SEHNR and CDR2 FQNEAQ (reference sequence). CDR3 length equals 14 residues. Unmatched junction bases numbered 5, after V lost 6 bases and J lost 4 bases. The CDR3 sequence: CASRQQGNNEKLFF. In nucleotides, the CDR3 is TGTGCCAGCAGACAACAGGGGAATAATGAAAAACTGTTTTTT.

The chain has TRBV6-5 and TRBJ1-1; 7 nucleotides line up with TRBD1. The CDR3 totals 14 residues. Germline V gene lookup returns CDR1 MNHEY and CDR2 SVGAGI. Trimming cost V 4 bases and J 5 bases; bases outside gene matches: 7. The CDR3 nucleotides read TGTGCCAGCAGTTTCCTTCAACAGGGGACTGAAGCTTTCTTT. Translating gives CASSFLQQGTEAFF.